Described below is a single TCR beta chain sequence and its context. This clone appeared a few times. Its antigen specificity is not known. No base-level quality is on record; no much larger clone is a single base apart. Each collaborating institution followed its own protocols to collect whole blood in K2EDTA tubes. For TCRbeta analysis, collaborator samples were shipped as frozen whole blood, as isolated PBMCs, or as DNA extracted from either sample type. The entry originates in a study of blood T cell repertoires in COVID-19 (dated by TCRdb to 2020 to 2022). About the investigation overall: Samples covering the acute and convalescent phases of COVID-19 were provided by collaborators in the United States, Italy and Spain. Where available, HLA class I and class II types were obtained from metadata supplied by the sample provider rather than from assay-based typing. Deeply sampled blood TCRbeta repertoires from subjects exposed to, actively infected with, or recovered from COVID-19 were included in the dataset. The repertoires were made available in a free public database intended to serve as a resource for research on the immune response to SARS-CoV-2. The material from the prospective study consisted of cDNA or gDNA derived from T cells, B-cell-depleted T cells, or PBMCs. Samples came from the ongoing ImmuneRACE study (first 160 participants) plus 1,254 subjects from 6 global collaborators. The sample metadata nearly always contained a de-identified subject ID, COVID-19 status, age in years and sex. Beyond this particular receptor, the publication reports: How much clinical and demographic metadata was included differed by source and by participant, and the metadata was provided uncurated.

TCRbeta CDR3 regions were amplified from genomic DNA using the immunoSEQ Assay, a bias-controlled multiplex PCR. Turning to the authors' computational methods: Nucleated cell counts per sample were estimated from amplification of reference gene primers within the assay. Sequence reads were collapsed and filtered to measure the absolute abundance of every unique TCRbeta CDR3 rearrangement. For each sample, productive Simpson clonality was calculated as the square root of Simpson's diversity index across productive rearrangements. TCRdb holds this immuneACCESS table with in-frame rearrangements only. Some clones are missing; in checked studies, unresolved V genes explain under half, and the rest has no known cause. The V and J calls and clone size come from that table; D and trimming were worked out from the DNA. Counted in this sample were about 280,000 clones; around nine tenths of them appeared once. Roughly 2.1% of the sample is taken by the ten largest.

Taken from cysteine to phenylalanine, the CDR3 has 15 residues. Just the 45-base CDR3 DNA is kept, in frame starting at base 1. Relative to germline, V is missing 5 bases and J is missing 6 bases, with 5 bases of the junction outside any gene match. The germline V gene (reference sequence) sets CDR1 to SEHNR and CDR2 to FQNEAQ. The sequenced material came from peripheral blood. The chain is encoded by TRBV7-9 joined to TRBJ1-5; 12 bases in the junction line up with TRBD1. The source of this sequence is a man aged 45-60 years with acute or convalescent COVID-19. The CDR3 region reads CASSPGQGALQPQHF. The bases read TGTGCCAGCAGCCCGGGACAGGGGGCTCTTCAGCCCCAGCATTTT.